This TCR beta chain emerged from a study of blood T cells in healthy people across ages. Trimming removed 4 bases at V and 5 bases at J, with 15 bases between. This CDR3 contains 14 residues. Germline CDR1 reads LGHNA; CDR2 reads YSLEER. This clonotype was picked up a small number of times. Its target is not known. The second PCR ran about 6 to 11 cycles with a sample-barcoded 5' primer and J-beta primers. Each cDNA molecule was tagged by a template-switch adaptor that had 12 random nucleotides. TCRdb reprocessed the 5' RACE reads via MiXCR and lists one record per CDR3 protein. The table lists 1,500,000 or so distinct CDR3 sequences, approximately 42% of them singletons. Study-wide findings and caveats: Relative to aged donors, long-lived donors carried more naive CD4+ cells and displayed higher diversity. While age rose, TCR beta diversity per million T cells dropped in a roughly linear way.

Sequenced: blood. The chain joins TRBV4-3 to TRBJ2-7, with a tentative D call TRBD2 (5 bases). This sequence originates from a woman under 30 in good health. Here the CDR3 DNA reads TGCGCCAGCAGCCTGGACTGGACCTTCCACGAGCAGTACTTC. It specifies CASSLDWTFHEQYF.